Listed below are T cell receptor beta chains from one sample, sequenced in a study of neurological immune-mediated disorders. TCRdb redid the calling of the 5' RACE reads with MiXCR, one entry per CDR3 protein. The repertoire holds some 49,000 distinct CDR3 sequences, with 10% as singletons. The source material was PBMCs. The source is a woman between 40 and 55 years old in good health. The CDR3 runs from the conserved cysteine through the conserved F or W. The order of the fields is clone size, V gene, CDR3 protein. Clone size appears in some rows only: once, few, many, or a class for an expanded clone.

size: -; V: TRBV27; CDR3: CSISLTGLADSYEQYF
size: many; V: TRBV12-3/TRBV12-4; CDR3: CASSIAAGRTDTQYF
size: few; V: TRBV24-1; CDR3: CATSDSVGGGSSYNEQFF
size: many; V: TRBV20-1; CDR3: CSPLHPGLGTEAFF
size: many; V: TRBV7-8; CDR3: CASSLPTSGRTDTQYF
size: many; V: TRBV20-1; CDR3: CSARGWVGRRNQPQHF
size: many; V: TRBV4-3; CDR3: CASSQERGGFLNTGELFF
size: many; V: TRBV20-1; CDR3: CSAGDFHSYEQYF
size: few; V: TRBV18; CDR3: CASSPPASGTREQFF
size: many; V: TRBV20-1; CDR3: CSARDFAGGEETQYF
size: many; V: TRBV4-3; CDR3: CASSQDGLAGHNEQFF
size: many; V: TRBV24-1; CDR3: CATSDFGGPSNNEQFF
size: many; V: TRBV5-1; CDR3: CASQGLAETGELFF
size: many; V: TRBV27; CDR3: CASSLGTARNYGYTF
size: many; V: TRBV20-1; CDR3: CSAEDRGQFAGTDTQYF
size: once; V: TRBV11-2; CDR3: CASSLDQTVSYEQYF
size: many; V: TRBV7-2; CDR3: CASSLMLAGGGSTDTQYF
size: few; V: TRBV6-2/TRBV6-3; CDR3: CASRRDKEKLFF
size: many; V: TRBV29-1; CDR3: CSAGGMNTEAFF
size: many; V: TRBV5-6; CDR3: CASSLWGGTGGTEAFF
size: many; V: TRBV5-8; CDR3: CASSLRFWAQETQYF
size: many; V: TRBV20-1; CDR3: CSATSGGRETQYF
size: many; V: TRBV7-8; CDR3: CASSLEDRASYGYTF
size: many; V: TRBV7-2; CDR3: CASSYRSSGNYEQYF
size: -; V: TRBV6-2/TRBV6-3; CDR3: CASKGLQGALEQYF
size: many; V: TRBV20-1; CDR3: CSAKQGALSYEQYF
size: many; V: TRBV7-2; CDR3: CASSLLAGGIEQYF
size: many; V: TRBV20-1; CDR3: CSARVSETNEKLFF
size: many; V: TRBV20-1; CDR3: CSASPVQNTEAFF
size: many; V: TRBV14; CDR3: CASSQVMGRWNTEAFF
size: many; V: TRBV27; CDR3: CASSLSGFNQPQHF
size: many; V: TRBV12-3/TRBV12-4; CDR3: CASILGGVSGTEAFF
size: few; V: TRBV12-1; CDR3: CASSLGLSDPRARTDSQETQYF
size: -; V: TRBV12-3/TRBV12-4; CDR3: CASSFVLGGYGYTF
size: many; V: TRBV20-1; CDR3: CSARGLADYNEQFF
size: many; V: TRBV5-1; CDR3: CASSIGQGWTDTQYF
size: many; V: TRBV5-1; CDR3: CASSSGTGGSEAFF
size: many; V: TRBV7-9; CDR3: CASSLGQGQSGEQYF
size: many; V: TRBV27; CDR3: CASSLSRGGNQPQHF
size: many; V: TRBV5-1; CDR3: CASSPGVQHVGEKLFF
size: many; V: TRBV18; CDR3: CASSPQTLEQGIQYF
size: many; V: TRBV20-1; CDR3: CSAGGQGGLTTNEKLFF
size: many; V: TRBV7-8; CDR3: CASSPPGQGYEKLFF
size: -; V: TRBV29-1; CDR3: CSAGAHNEQYF